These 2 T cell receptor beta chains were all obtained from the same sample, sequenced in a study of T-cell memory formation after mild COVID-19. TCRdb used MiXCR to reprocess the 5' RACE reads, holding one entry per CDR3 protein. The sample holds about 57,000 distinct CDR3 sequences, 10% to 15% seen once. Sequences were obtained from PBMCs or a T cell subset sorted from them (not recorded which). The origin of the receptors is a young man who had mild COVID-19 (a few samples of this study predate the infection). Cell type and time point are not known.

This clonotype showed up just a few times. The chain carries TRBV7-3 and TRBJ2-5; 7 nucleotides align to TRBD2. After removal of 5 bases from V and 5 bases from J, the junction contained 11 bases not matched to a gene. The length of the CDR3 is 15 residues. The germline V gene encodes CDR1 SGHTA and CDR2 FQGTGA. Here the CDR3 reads CASSPGTTGGETQYF. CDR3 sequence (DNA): TGTGCCAGCAGCCCCGGGACTACCGGGGGGGAGACCCAGTACTTC.

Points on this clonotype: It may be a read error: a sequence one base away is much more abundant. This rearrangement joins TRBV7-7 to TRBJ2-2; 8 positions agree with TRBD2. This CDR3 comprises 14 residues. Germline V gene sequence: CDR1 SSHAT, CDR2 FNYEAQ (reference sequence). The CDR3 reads CASSITSGAGELFF. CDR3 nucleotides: TGTGCTAGCAGCATAACTAGCGGCGCCGGGGAGCTGTTTTTT.